Listed here is a single T cell receptor beta chain. This CDR3 spans 14 amino acids. Trimming stripped 3 bases from V and 1 base from J, with 7 bases between. A single record per CDR3 protein comes from TCRdb applying MiXCR to the 5' RACE reads. Among about 8,600 distinct CDR3 sequences, more than 15% were seen once, and the ten largest hold 3% to 4%. The chain employs TRBV12-3 or TRBV12-4 and TRBJ1-5; D unresolved. What was sequenced was memory CD4+ T cells sorted from blood. Regarding subset: memory CD4+ T cells, CD4+CD45RO+CD25-. The sequence came from a female donor with breast cancer. The CDR3 protein is CASSFLGSNQPQHF. The CDR3 DNA is TGTGCCAGCAGTTTCTTAGGAAGCAATCAGCCCCAGCATTTT.